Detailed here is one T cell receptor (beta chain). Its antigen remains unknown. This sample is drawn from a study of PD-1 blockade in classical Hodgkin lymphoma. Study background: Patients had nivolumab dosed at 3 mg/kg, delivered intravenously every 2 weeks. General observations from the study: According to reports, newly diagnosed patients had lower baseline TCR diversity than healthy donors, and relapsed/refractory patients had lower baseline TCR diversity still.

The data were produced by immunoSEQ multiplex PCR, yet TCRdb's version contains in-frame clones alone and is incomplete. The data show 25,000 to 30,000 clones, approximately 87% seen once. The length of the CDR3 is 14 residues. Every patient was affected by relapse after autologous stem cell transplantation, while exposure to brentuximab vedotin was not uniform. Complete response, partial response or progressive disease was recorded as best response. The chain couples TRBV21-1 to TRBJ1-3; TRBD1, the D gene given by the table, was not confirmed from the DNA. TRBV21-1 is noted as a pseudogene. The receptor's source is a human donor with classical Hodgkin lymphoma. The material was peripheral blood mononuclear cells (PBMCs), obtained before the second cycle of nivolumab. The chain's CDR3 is CARPQGAGGNTIYF. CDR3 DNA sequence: TGTGCCAGACCGCAGGGGGCTGGTGGAAACACCATATATTTT.